This TCR beta chain was profiled in a study of cytotoxic CD8 clonotypes in ibrutinib-treated CLL. Regarding this clone: Its target is not known.

Study-wide points: Circulating CD8+ T-cell counts were tracked by baseline clonality, which exceeded that of age-matched healthy donors.

Profiled with immunoSEQ multiplex PCR; TCRdb holds only in-frame clones, not every one. This sample has some 130,000 clones, with more than 75% found just once. The CDR3 is 17 amino acids. With 0 bases removed from V and 3 bases from J, the gap between germline ends came to 16 bases. Germline lookup yields CDR1 SGHRS and CDR2 YFSETQ. The source is a human donor with chronic lymphocytic leukemia. The sample in question was PBMCs, obtained after 24 months of ibrutinib treatment. V gene TRBV5-1 combines with J gene TRBJ1-5; possible D gene TRBD1, 5 bases. CDR3 sequence reads: CASSLGAPRETNQPQHF. The CDR3 nucleotides are TGCGCCAGCAGCTTGGGGGCACCCAGGGAGACCAATCAGCCCCAGCATTTT.